This TCR beta chain came from a study of monozygotic twins with inflammatory bowel disease. Germline CDR1 is SNHLY and CDR2 is FYNNEI. The CDR3 is 12 amino acids. TCRdb re-called the 5' RACE reads and catalogs CDR3 proteins one per entry, DNA excluded. Its listing shows 300,000 to 350,000 distinct CDR3 sequences. The rearrangement uses TRBV2 and TRBJ1-2. Specimen: blood. The receptor was isolated from a human donor with ulcerative colitis or Crohn's disease, or a healthy co-twin of an affected twin (not recorded which). CDR3 in amino acids: CASSDGNYGYTF.